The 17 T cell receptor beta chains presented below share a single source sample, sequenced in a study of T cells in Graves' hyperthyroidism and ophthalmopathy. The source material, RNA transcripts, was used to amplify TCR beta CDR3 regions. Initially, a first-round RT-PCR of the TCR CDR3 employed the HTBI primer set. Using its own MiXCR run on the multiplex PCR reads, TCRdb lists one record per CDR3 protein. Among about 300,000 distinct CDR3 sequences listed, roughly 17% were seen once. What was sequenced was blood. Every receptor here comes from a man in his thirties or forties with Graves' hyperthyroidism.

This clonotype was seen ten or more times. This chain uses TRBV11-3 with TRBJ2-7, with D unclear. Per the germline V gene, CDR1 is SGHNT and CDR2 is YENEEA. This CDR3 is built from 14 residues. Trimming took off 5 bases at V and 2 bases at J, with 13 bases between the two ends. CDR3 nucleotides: TGTGCCAGCAGCGTACAAGGCTCTCCCTACGAGCAGTACTTC. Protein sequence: CASSVQGSPYEQYF.

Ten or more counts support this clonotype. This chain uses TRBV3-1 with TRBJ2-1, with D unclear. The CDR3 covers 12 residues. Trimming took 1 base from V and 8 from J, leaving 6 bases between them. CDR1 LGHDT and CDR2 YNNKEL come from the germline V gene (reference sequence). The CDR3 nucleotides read TGTGCCAGCAGCCAAGTTGGGGATGAGCAGTTCTTC. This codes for CASSQVGDEQFF.

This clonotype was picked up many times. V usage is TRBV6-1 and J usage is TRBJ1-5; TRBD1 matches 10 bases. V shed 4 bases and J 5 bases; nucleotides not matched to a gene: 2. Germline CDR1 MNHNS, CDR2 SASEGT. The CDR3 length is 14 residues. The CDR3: CASSGGTGDQPQHF. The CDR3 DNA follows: TGTGCCAGCAGTGGCGGGACAGGGGATCAGCCCCAGCATTTT.

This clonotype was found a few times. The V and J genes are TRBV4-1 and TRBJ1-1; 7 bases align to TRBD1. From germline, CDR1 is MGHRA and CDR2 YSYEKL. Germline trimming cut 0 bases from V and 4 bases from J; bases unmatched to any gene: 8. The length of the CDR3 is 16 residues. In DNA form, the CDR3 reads TGCGCCAGCAGCCAAGATCCGGCAGGGGGGAGCACTGAAGCTTTCTTT. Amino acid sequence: CASSQDPAGGSTEAFF.

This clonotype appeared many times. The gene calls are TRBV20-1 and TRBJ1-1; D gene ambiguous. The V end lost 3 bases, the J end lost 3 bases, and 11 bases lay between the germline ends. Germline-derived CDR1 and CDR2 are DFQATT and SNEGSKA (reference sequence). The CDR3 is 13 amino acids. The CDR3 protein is CSASPMADTEAFF. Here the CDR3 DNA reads TGCAGTGCTAGTCCCATGGCGGACACTGAAGCTTTCTTT.

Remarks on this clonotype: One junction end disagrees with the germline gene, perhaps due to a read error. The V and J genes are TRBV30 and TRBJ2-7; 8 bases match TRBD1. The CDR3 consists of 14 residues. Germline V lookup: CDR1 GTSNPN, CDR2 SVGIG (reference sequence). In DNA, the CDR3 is TGTGCCTGGAGTGCAGGGGGCAGGTCCTACGCGCAGTACTTC. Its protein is CAWSAGGRSYAQYF.

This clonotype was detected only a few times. In nucleotides, the CDR3 is TGCAGCGTTGCTCAGGGTTTAGGGTACGAGCAGTACTTC. As protein: CSVAQGLGYEQYF. This chain joins TRBV29-1 and TRBJ2-7; tentatively, D is TRBD1 (5 bases). The CDR3 consists of 13 residues. Germline loops: CDR1 SQVTM, CDR2 ANQGSEA. Trimming removed 4 bases at V and 4 bases at J, with 14 bases between.

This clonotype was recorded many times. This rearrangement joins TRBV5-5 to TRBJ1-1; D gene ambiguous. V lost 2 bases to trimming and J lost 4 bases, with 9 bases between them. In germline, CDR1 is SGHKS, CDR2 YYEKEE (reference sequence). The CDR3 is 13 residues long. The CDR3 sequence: CASSLVGFTEAFF. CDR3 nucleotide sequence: TGTGCCAGCAGCTTAGTGGGGTTCACTGAAGCTTTCTTT. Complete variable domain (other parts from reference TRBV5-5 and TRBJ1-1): DAGVTQSPTHLIKTRGQQVTLRCSPISGHKSVSWYQQVLGQGPQFIFQYYEKEERGRGNFPDRFSARQFPNYSSELNVNALLLGDSALYLCASSLVGFTEAFFGQGTRLTVV.

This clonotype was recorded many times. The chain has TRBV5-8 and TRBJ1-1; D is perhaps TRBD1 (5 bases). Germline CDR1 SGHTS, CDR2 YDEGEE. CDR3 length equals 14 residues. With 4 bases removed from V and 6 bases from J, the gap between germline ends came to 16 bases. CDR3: CASSLYDRGAEAFF. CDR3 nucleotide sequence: TGTGCCAGCAGCCTCTATGACAGAGGAGCTGAAGCTTTCTTT.

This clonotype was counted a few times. CDR3 amino acids: CASSRADLYGYTF. CDR3 coding DNA: TGTGCCAGTAGTAGGGCAGATCTCTATGGCTACACCTTC. V gene TRBV19 combines with J gene TRBJ1-2, with D unresolved. CDR3 length: 13 amino acids. V shed 4 bases and J shed 4 bases, with 10 bases lying between them. The V gene's germline CDR1 is LNHDA and CDR2 SQIVND (reference sequence).

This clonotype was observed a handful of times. CDR3 coding DNA: TGTGCCAGCAGCACGCCAAGCTCTGGAAACACCATATATTTT. As protein: CASSTPSSGNTIYF. V is TRBV4-2 and J is TRBJ1-3; D gene uncertain. The germline V gene encodes CDR1 LGHNA and CDR2 YNFKEQ. V was shortened by 5 bases and J by 0 bases, with 8 bases between the two germline ends. The CDR3 extends over 14 amino acids.

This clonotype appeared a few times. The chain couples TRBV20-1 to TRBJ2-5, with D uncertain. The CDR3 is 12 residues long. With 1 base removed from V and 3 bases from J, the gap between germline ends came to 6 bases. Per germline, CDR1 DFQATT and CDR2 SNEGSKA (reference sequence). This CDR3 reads CSARVPEETQYF. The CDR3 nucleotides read TGCAGTGCTAGAGTCCCGGAAGAGACCCAGTACTTC.

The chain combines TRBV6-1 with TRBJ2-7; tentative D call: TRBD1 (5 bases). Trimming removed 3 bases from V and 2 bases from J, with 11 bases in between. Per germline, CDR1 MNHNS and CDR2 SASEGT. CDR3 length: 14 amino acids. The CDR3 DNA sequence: TGTGCCAGCAGTGACCCGACAGTACCCTACGAGCAGTACTTC. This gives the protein CASSDPTVPYEQYF.

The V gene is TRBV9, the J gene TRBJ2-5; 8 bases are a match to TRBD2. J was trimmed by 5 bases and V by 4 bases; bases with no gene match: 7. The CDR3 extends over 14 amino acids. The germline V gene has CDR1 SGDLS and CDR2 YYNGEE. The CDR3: CASSTSGRRETQYF. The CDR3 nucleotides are TGTGCCAGCAGCACAAGCGGGAGAAGGGAGACCCAGTACTTC.

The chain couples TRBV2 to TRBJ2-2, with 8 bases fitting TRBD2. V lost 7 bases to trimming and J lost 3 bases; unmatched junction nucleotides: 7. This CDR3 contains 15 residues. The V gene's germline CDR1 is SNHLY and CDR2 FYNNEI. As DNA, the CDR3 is TGTGCCAGCATTCGGGGGGGGGCGGACACCGGGGAGCTGTTTTTT. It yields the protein CASIRGGADTGELFF.

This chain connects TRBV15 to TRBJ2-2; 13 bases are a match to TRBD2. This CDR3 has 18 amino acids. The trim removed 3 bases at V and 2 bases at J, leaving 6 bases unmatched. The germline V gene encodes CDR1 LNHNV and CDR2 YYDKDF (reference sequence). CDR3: CATSRDWTSGRNTGELFF. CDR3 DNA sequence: TGTGCCACCAGCAGGGACTGGACTAGCGGGAGAAACACCGGGGAGCTGTTTTTT.

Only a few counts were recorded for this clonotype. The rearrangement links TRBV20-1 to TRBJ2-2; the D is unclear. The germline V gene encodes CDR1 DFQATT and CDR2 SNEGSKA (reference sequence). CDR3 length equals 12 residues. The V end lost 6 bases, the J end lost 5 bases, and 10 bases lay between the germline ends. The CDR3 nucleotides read TGCAGTGCCCCGTCCCGTACCGGGGAGCTGTTTTTT. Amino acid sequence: CSAPSRTGELFF.